This TCR beta chain was identified in a study of neurological immune-mediated disorders. For the study at large: Of roughly 34 multiple sclerosis patients, roughly 30 were relapsing-remitting and 3 secondary progressive.

Study-wide results and limits: No clinical or MRI feature was associated with the multiple sclerosis repertoire cluster.

This clonotype occurred many times. As yet, its antigen is unknown. The method for making cDNA was 5'RACE, and it used 10-nucleotide random UMIs. TCRdb itself ran the 5' RACE reads through MiXCR, one entry per CDR3 protein. The table includes nearly 60,000 distinct CDR3 sequences, 3% to 4.5% detected once. Germline-derived CDR1 and CDR2 are MDHEN and SYDVKM. Germline trimming cut 5 bases from V and 4 bases from J; bases unmatched to any gene: 3. The length of the CDR3 is 13 residues. The clonotype was recovered from a woman aged 25 to 39 with multiple sclerosis. The specimen was PBMCs. V is TRBV28 and J is TRBJ2-5, with 8 bases identical to TRBD2. The CDR3 nucleotides are TGTGCCAGCAGTAGGCGGGGGGTAGAGACCCAGTACTTC. This codes for CASSRRGVETQYF.